These 24 T cell receptor beta chains were all obtained from the same sample, sequenced in a study of Ad26.COV2.S vaccination and SARS-CoV-2 variants. This table comes from immunoSEQ multiplex PCR, and its TCRdb copy is limited to in-frame clones, with some not included. Among 150,000 to 200,000 clones listed, around nine tenths were seen once. The sequenced sample was peripheral blood, obtained after recovery from COVID-19. These receptors originate from a human donor who had recovered from COVID-19.

This chain uses TRBV9 with TRBJ2-7, with D perhaps TRBD2 (8 bases). This CDR3 contains 15 residues. The germline CDR1 and CDR2 sequences are SGDLS and YYNGEE. Between the trimmed V and J ends, which lost 4 bases and 2 bases, there was a span of 16 bases. DNA of the CDR3: TGTGCCAGCAGCCCCGGGAGGGACAGTGCCTACGAGCAGTACTTC. Translation gives CASSPGRDSAYEQYF.

The rearrangement joins TRBV10-3 to TRBJ2-3; 13 nucleotides align to TRBD2. The CDR3 has 17 residues. Germline V lookup: CDR1 ENHRY, CDR2 SYGVKD. V trimming: 3 bases; J trimming: 2 bases; junction bases outside the gene matches: 5. The CDR3 DNA reads TGTGCCATCAGTGAACTAGCGGGGGGGCCTATCACAGATACGCAGTATTTT. Translated: CAISELAGGPITDTQYF.

V usage is TRBV30 and J usage is TRBJ2-5, with 10 positions matching TRBD1. V gave up 5 bases and J gave up 5 bases; unmatched junction bases: 8. The CDR3 covers 14 residues. Germline CDR1 is GTSNPN and CDR2 is SVGIG (reference sequence). The CDR3 region is CAWERTGGIETQYF. In DNA, the CDR3 is TGTGCCTGGGAGAGGACAGGGGGGATCGAGACCCAGTACTTC.

This clone was seen only a few times. The rearrangement uses TRBV4-2 and TRBJ2-1; D gene unclear. V was shortened by 1 base and J by 0 bases, with 7 bases between the two germline ends. There are 15 residues in the CDR3. Germline values: CDR1 LGHNA, CDR2 YNFKEQ. The CDR3 reads CASSQGGGSYNEQFF. The CDR3 nucleotides are TGTGCCAGCAGCCAAGGTGGTGGCTCCTACAATGAGCAGTTCTTC.

This rearrangement joins TRBV5-6 to TRBJ2-5; possible D gene TRBD1, 5 bases. The CDR3 contains 13 residues. Per germline, CDR1 SGHDT and CDR2 YYEEEE. The V end lost 0 bases, the J end lost 4 bases, and 7 bases lay between the germline ends. DNA of the CDR3: TGTGCCAGCAGCTTGGCCACAGGAGAGACCCAGTACTTC. Its translation is CASSLATGETQYF.

The genes are TRBV12-3 or TRBV12-4 and TRBJ2-7, with unresolved D. Trimming left V 2 bases short and J 6 bases short, with 11 bases between. There are 13 residues in the CDR3. The chain's CDR3 is CASSLIWQREQYF. The CDR3 DNA is TGTGCCAGCAGTTTAATTTGGCAGCGCGAGCAGTACTTC.

The rearrangement links TRBV29-1 to TRBJ2-1; D possibly uses TRBD1 or TRBD2 (5 bases each). CDR3 length equals 16 residues. CDR1 is SQVTM and CDR2 is ANQGSEA in the germline V gene. Trimming shortened V by 0 bases and J by 7 bases, and 19 bases separated the two germline ends. DNA of the CDR3: TGCAGCGTTGAAGATCGAGGGACCCCTTACTGGAATGAGCAGTTCTTC. Translated: CSVEDRGTPYWNEQFF.

This chain uses TRBV7-8 with TRBJ2-1; 11 bases fit TRBD2. Germline CDR1 reads SGHVS; CDR2 reads FQNEAQ. There are 16 residues in the CDR3. V lost 3 bases and J lost 6; bases outside the gene matches: 7. For the CDR3, the DNA is TGTGCCAGCAGCTTTTCTAGCGGGAGGCCCCTCAATGAGCAGTTCTTC. Its translation is CASSFSSGRPLNEQFF.

The J gene is TRBJ1-2, the V gene TRBV29-1; D remains ambiguous. The V gene's germline CDR1 is SQVTM and CDR2 ANQGSEA. The CDR3 totals 11 residues. Trimming stripped 7 bases from V and 3 bases from J, with 9 bases between. The CDR3: CSAWLYYGYTF. CDR3 coding DNA: TGCAGCGCTTGGTTGTACTATGGCTACACCTTC.

The chain is built from TRBV19 and TRBJ2-2; perhaps TRBD2 as D (6 bases). The CDR3 covers 14 residues. With 6 bases removed from V and 2 bases from J, the gap between germline ends came to 10 bases. Germline values: CDR1 LNHDA, CDR2 SQIVND (reference sequence). CDR3 in amino acids: CASRASENTGELFF. CDR3 sequence (DNA): TGTGCCAGTAGGGCTAGCGAAAACACCGGGGAGCTGTTTTTT.

The rearrangement joins TRBV11-1 to TRBJ2-5; D call uncertain. The germline CDR1 and CDR2 sequences are SGHAT and FQDESV (reference sequence). The CDR3 totals 15 residues. Trimming shortened V by 5 bases and J by 4 bases, and 17 bases separated the two germline ends. In nucleotides, the CDR3 is TGTGCCAGCAGCCCTGAGACAACACCTTCAGAGACCCAGTACTTC. Protein product: CASSPETTPSETQYF.

The count of this clone is one. CDR3 nucleotide sequence: TGCGCCAGCAGCTTCCTTGGGGGAGAGAGGGATAATTCACCCCTCCACTTT. It is translated as CASSFLGGERDNSPLHF. V and J are TRBV5-1 and TRBJ1-6; TRBD1 might be the D (5 bases). In germline, CDR1 is SGHRS, CDR2 YFSETQ. V lost 2 bases, J lost 5 bases, and 17 bases lay in between. This CDR3 comprises 17 residues.

The chain recombines TRBV27 with TRBJ2-4; D uncertain. Trimming cost V 2 bases and J 4 bases, with 21 bases left between them. The CDR3 length is 18 residues. CDR1 is MNHEY and CDR2 is SMNVEV in the germline V gene (reference sequence). Here the CDR3 DNA reads TGTGCCAGCAGTTTAAACGGCCCCTTCGGCGGAGCAAAAAACATTCAGTACTTC. Translated, it gives CASSLNGPFGGAKNIQYF.

This sequence joins TRBV6-2 or TRBV6-3 and TRBJ2-5, with 10 bases identical to TRBD2. This CDR3 spans 16 amino acids. Looked up from germline, CDR1 is MNHEY and CDR2 is SVGEGT. Trimming cost V 2 bases and J 2 bases; bases outside gene matches: 5. CDR3: CASSYVSGGIQETQYF. For the CDR3, the DNA is TGTGCCAGCAGTTACGTTAGCGGGGGGATTCAAGAGACCCAGTACTTC.

The chain recombines TRBV5-1 with TRBJ2-3; D is unresolved. The germline CDR1 and CDR2 sequences are SGHRS and YFSETQ. V dropped 4 bases and J dropped 3 bases, with 6 bases sitting between them. The CDR3 has 12 residues. The CDR3 loop reads CASSALTDTQYF. The DNA for the CDR3 is TGCGCCAGCAGCGCCCTTACAGATACGCAGTATTTT.

The chain is built from TRBV9 and TRBJ1-3, with 7 bases aligning to TRBD1. With V trimmed by 3 bases and J by 0 bases, 0 bases remained unmatched. This CDR3 comprises 14 residues. Germline values: CDR1 SGDLS, CDR2 YYNGEE. The CDR3 loop is CASSGTGSGNTIYF. CDR3 bases: TGTGCCAGCAGCGGGACAGGCTCTGGAAACACCATATATTTT.

This clone was seen only a few times. The chain employs TRBV18 and TRBJ1-3, with no clear D. The CDR3 sequence is 15 residues long. V lost 3 bases, J lost 4 bases, and 13 bases lay in between. CDR1 KGHSH and CDR2 LQKENI come from the germline V gene. CDR3 loop: CASSPSRTVGNTIYF. DNA for the CDR3: TGTGCCAGCTCACCCTCGCGGACGGTAGGAAACACCATATATTTT.

This chain joins TRBV27 and TRBJ2-5; 10 bases line up with TRBD2. CDR1 is MNHEY, CDR2 SMNVEV, per germline (reference sequence). The CDR3 loop spans 12 amino acids. V was pared by 5 bases and J by 12 bases, with 6 bases of the junction left unmatched. CDR3 amino acids: CASSPQRGGKYF. CDR3 bases: TGTGCCAGCAGTCCTCAGCGGGGGGGCAAGTACTTC.

The sample holds one count of this clone. A read error may account for a junction end that differs from germline. This chain's CDR3 is CASRLDRGDTDTQYF. CDR3 sequence (DNA): TGTGCCAGCAGGTTGGACAGGGGGGACACAGATACGCAGTATTTT. This sequence joins TRBV5-6 and TRBJ2-3; 10 bases align to TRBD1. Germline V CDR1 and CDR2: SGHDT, YYEEEE. CDR3 length: 15 residues.

The gene calls are TRBV15 and TRBJ2-7; 10 nucleotides line up with TRBD1. The CDR3 extends over 15 amino acids. V trimming: 3 bases; J trimming: 3 bases; junction bases outside the gene matches: 5. Per the germline V gene, CDR1 is LNHNV and CDR2 is YYDKDF (reference sequence). The CDR3 is CATSSLTGGFYEQYF. DNA for the CDR3: TGTGCCACCAGCAGCTTGACAGGGGGCTTCTACGAGCAGTACTTC.

This sequence joins TRBV28 and TRBJ1-1; D may be TRBD1 (6 bases). The V gene's germline CDR1 is MDHEN and CDR2 SYDVKM. V gave up 3 bases and J gave up 8 bases, with 10 bases separating them. CDR3 length: 12 residues. CDR3 DNA: TGTGCCAGCAGTTTGTGGACAGCGGAAGCTTTCTTT. This encodes CASSLWTAEAFF.

The V call is TRBV5-5, the J call TRBJ2-1; TRBD2 might be the D (7 bases). With 4 bases removed from V and 3 bases from J, the gap between germline ends came to 11 bases. The germline V gene encodes CDR1 SGHKS and CDR2 YYEKEE (reference sequence). CDR3 length: 14 amino acids. The CDR3 protein is CASSGGAVYNEQFF. CDR3 DNA sequence: TGTGCCAGCAGCGGGGGGGCCGTCTACAATGAGCAGTTCTTC. Full variable domain (rest looked up from reference TRBV5-5 and TRBJ2-1): DAGVTQSPTHLIKTRGQQVTLRCSPISGHKSVSWYQQVLGQGPQFIFQYYEKEERGRGNFPDRFSARQFPNYSSELNVNALLLGDSALYLCASSGGAVYNEQFFGPGTRLTVL.

The chain has TRBV7-3 and TRBJ2-5, with D tentatively TRBD2 (6 bases). The germline gives CDR1 SGHTA, CDR2 FQGTGA. CDR3 length: 14 residues. V lost 6 bases, J lost 7 bases, and 18 bases lay in between. The CDR3 DNA sequence: TGTGCCAGCAGTTCCCTAGCCACCGGGGGGACCCAGTACTTC. Its protein product is CASSSLATGGTQYF.

The V call is TRBV10-3, the J call TRBJ2-1, with D possibly being TRBD2 (7 bases). V was shortened by 2 bases and J by 7 bases, with 12 bases between the two germline ends. CDR3 length: 14 residues. The germline V gene encodes CDR1 ENHRY and CDR2 SYGVKD. CDR3 DNA sequence: TGTGCCATCAGTGAGCTCGGGGGGCAGAATGAGCAGTTCTTC. Residues: CAISELGGQNEQFF.